This T cell receptor beta chain was obtained from a study of lymphopenia after photon versus proton radiotherapy. A note on this clone: Its cognate antigen is unknown.

Clones were read by immunoSEQ multiplex PCR, and TCRdb kept only the in-frame ones, dropping some. The data show roughly 53,000 clones, with around 83% seen just once and less than 35% held by the top ten. Whole-study findings and limits: Oligoclonal CD8+ Temra expansion after nadir drove photon patients' diversity drop. Relative stability marked proton patients; photon patients lost diversity and naive cells.

This sequence originates from a man in his forties or fifties with gastric cancer. The specimen was peripheral blood, collected from a patient treated with photon-based radiotherapy.

The CDR3 is CASSEVGQFKSGANVLTF. CDR3 DNA sequence: TGTGCCAGCAGTGAGGTGGGGCAGTTTAAATCTGGGGCCAACGTCCTGACTTTC. The chain uses TRBV2 and TRBJ2-6; a weak D match, TRBD1 (5 bases). Trimming took 3 bases from V and 1 from J, leaving 16 bases between them. Germline CDR1 reads SNHLY; CDR2 reads FYNNEI. The CDR3 runs 18 residues.